This T cell receptor beta chain was sequenced in a study of blood T cell repertoires in COVID-19. Study summary: Spain, Italy and the United States supplied samples that represented acute and convalescent COVID-19. The cDNA or gDNA used as material had been derived from T cells, B-cell-depleted T cells, or PBMCs.

As processed by the authors: Reference gene primer amplification gave estimated nucleated cell counts. The data were produced by immunoSEQ multiplex PCR, yet TCRdb's version contains in-frame clones alone and is incomplete. The DNA was the basis for D and trimming; V, J and clone size are from that table. The table lists 250,000 or so clones, 75% to 90% of them singletons. This CDR3 spans 17 amino acids. CDR1 is SNHLY and CDR2 is FYNNEI in the germline V gene. Germline trimming cut 8 bases from V and 11 bases from J; bases unmatched to any gene: 16. Sequencing input: peripheral blood. This clonotype was obtained from a man aged 25 to 45 with active or convalescent COVID-19. This chain links TRBV2 with TRBJ2-4; 15 bases are shared with TRBD2. The CDR3 DNA reads as TGTGCCAGCTCCTTGGGACTAGCGGGGGGAGCCCCTGCGGTTCAGTACTTC. Its protein is CASSLGLAGGAPAVQYF.